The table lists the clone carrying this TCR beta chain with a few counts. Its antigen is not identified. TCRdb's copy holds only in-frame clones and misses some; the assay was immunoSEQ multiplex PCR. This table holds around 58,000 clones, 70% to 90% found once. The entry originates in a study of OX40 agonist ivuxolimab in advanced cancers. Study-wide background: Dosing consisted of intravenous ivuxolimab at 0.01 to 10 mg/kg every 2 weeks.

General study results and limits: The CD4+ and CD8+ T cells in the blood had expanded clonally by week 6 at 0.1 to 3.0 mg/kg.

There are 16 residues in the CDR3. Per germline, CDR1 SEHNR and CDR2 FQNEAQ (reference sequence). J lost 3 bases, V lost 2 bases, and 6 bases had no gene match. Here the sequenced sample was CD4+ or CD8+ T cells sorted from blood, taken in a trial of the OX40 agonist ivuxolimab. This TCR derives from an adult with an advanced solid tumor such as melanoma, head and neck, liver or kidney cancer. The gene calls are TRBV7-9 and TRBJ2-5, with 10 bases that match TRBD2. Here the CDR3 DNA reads TGTGCCAGCAGCTTAAACCCCCTAGCGGGGGAAGAGACCCAGTACTTC. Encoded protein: CASSLNPLAGEETQYF.